This entry lists 7 T cell receptor beta chains sequenced from one sample in a study of cytomegalovirus exposure and HLA in healthy donors. TCRdb keeps only in-frame clones here, not all; method: immunoSEQ multiplex PCR. This sample carries 250,000 to 400,000 clones, about 85% of them seen once, and the ten largest clones take roughly 1.2%. Specimen: PBMCs. The receptors originated from a woman under 40 in good health and CMV-seropositive.

The V call is TRBV14, the J call TRBJ2-7; D call uncertain. The DNA matches TRBJ2-5 better at its end, which makes the J call doubtful. The CDR3 consists of 12 residues. Looked up from germline, CDR1 is SGHDN and CDR2 is FVKESK. The chain's CDR3 is CASSQVLGTQYF. CDR3 DNA: TGTGCCAGCAGCCAAGTTCTCGGGACCCAGTACTTC.

The rearrangement uses TRBV4-3 and TRBJ2-3, with 7 bases that match TRBD2. CDR3 length: 15 residues. In germline, CDR1 is LGHNA, CDR2 YSLEER. The V gene end was trimmed by 3 bases and the J gene end by 1 base; junction bases not matched to a gene: 4. CDR3 in DNA: TGCGCCAGCAGCCAGGCGGGAGATCGCACAGATACGCAGTATTTT. Its protein is CASSQAGDRTDTQYF.

This chain connects TRBV6-5 to TRBJ2-7; the D call may be TRBD1 or TRBD2 (6 bases each). The CDR3 loop spans 16 amino acids. CDR1 is MNHEY, CDR2 SVGAGI, per germline. V lost 0 bases and J 2 bases, leaving 14 bases between the germline ends. The CDR3: CASSYSGGRITYEQYF. The CDR3 region has the DNA TGTGCCAGCAGTTACTCCGGGGGCCGCATCACCTACGAGCAGTACTTC.

The chain recombines TRBV6-5 with TRBJ1-4, with a possible D match to TRBD1 (5 bases). The CDR3 has 14 residues. Germline lookup yields CDR1 MNHEY and CDR2 SVGAGI. Trimming cost V 3 bases and J 3 bases, with 8 bases left between them. DNA of the CDR3: TGTGCCAGCAGTTATACAGGTTCTAATGAAAAACTGTTTTTT. Protein sequence: CASSYTGSNEKLFF.

The chain employs TRBV14 and TRBJ2-7, with D uncertain. This CDR3 comprises 15 residues. V lost 0 bases, J lost 3 bases, and 12 bases lay in between. Looked up from germline, CDR1 is SGHDN and CDR2 is FVKESK. CDR3 in DNA: TGTGCCAGCAGCCAAGATCGGCGAGGCAGCTACGAGCAGTACTTC. This encodes CASSQDRRGSYEQYF. The complete variable domain, with remaining parts taken from reference TRBV14 and TRBJ2-7, reads EAGVTQFPSHSVIEKGQTVTLRCDPISGHDNLYWYRRVMGKEIKFLLHFVKESKQDESGMPNNRFLAERTGGTYSTLKVQPAELEDSGVYFCASSQDRRGSYEQYFGPGTRLTVT.

The chain couples TRBV28 to TRBJ2-7, with D possibly being TRBD1 (5 bases). The CDR3 extends over 13 amino acids. V was shortened by 8 bases and J by 1 base, with 12 bases between the two germline ends. Germline assignment: CDR1 MDHEN and CDR2 SYDVKM. CDR3 in amino acids: CASQGADSYEQYF. The CDR3 coding sequence is TGTGCCAGCCAAGGGGCGGATTCCTACGAGCAGTACTTC.

CDR3 DNA sequence: TGTGCCAGCAGTTACTCGGGACAGCTATCCTACGAGCAGTACTTC. It encodes CASSYSGQLSYEQYF. The V and J genes are TRBV6-5 and TRBJ2-7; 7 bases match TRBD1. The CDR3 covers 15 residues. V was clipped by 0 bases and J by 1 base; unmatched bases: 3. Germline lookup yields CDR1 MNHEY and CDR2 SVGAGI.